This T cell receptor (beta chain) was profiled in a study of blood T cells in healthy people across ages. Findings and caveats of the study: Long-lived donors carried more naive CD4+ cells and greater diversity than aged donors. The fall in TCR beta diversity per million T cells was roughly linear with age.

The CDR3 sequence is 13 residues long. Trimming pared 8 bases from V and 10 bases from J, leaving 15 bases between. In germline, CDR1 is MNHEY, CDR2 SMNVEV (reference sequence). A second about 7 to 11 cycle PCR used barcoded and J-beta primers. TCRdb passed the 5' RACE reads through MiXCR, listing each CDR3 protein once. This repertoire shows roughly 1,700,000 distinct CDR3 sequences, roughly 27% found once; its top ten account for 7.7%. Peripheral blood was drawn, approximately 9.4 milliliters per donor. With each sample, at least 6 micrograms of total RNA were extracted. As for this clonotype: As yet, its antigen is unknown.

The J gene is TRBJ1-6, the V gene TRBV27; D ambiguous. Sequences were obtained from blood. This receptor was taken from a woman between 25 and 40 years old in good health. In DNA, the CDR3 is TGTGCCAGCCGTGTGCACGGGGTCTCACCCCTCCACTTT. Translated: CASRVHGVSPLHF.